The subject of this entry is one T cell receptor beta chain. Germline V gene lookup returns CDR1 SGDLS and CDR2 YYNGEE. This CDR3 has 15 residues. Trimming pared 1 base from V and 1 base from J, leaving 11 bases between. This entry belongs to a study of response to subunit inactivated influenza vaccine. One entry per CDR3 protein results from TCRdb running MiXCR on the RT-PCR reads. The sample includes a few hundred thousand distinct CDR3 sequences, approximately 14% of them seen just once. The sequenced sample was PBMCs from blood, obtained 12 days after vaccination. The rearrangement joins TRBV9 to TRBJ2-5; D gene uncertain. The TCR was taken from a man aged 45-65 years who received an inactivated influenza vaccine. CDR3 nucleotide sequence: TGTGCCAGCAGCGTAAAGGCAGCCCTCCAAGAGACCCAGTACTTC. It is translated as CASSVKAALQETQYF.